Presented here are 23 T cell receptor beta chains from one specimen sequenced in a study of cytomegalovirus exposure and HLA in healthy donors. It was with 60 Vbeta and 13 Jbeta primers that the PCR ran. The protocol was immunoSEQ multiplex PCR, while the TCRdb copy is restricted to in-frame clones and leaves out a portion. The sample records about 160,000 clones, approximately 81% being singletons. Sample: PBMCs. These receptors originate from a man aged 30 to 39 in good health and CMV-seronegative.

The CDR3 sequence is CASSIEGRTSSGNTIYF. In DNA form, the CDR3 reads TGTGCCAGTAGTATAGAAGGCAGGACTTCTTCTGGAAACACCATATATTTT. This sequence joins TRBV19 and TRBJ1-3; D call uncertain. V gave up 0 bases and J gave up 1 base, with 13 bases separating them. The CDR3 spans 17 residues. Per the germline V gene, CDR1 is LNHDA and CDR2 is SQIVND (reference sequence).

The V and J genes are TRBV5-6 and TRBJ1-1; D gene unclear. CDR3 length: 14 amino acids. The V end was cut by 2 bases, the J end by 1 base, with 9 bases between. Germline assignment: CDR1 SGHDT and CDR2 YYEEEE. CDR3 nucleotide sequence: TGTGCCAGCAGCTTACTGGGGAGGAACACTGAAGCTTTCTTT. Protein: CASSLLGRNTEAFF. The full variable domain, its missing parts supplied by reference TRBV5-6 and TRBJ1-1, is DAGVTQSPTHLIKTRGQQVTLRCSPKSGHDTVSWYQQALGQGPQFIFQYYEEEERQRGNFPDRFSGHQFPNYSSELNVNALLLGDSALYLCASSLLGRNTEAFFGQGTRLTVV.

The chain links TRBV5-4 to TRBJ2-1, with unresolved D. The CDR3 has 13 amino acids. V lost 4 bases to trimming and J lost 8 bases, with 13 bases between them. From germline, CDR1 is SGHNT and CDR2 YYREEE (reference sequence). CDR3 region: CASSVPNDDEQFF. CDR3 sequence (DNA): TGTGCCAGCAGCGTCCCTAATGATGATGAGCAGTTCTTC.

The chain combines TRBV5-1 with TRBJ2-1; 8 bases are a match to TRBD2. The germline V gene has CDR1 SGHRS and CDR2 YFSETQ. Trimming removed 2 bases from V and 6 bases from J; junction bases left unmatched: 7. This CDR3 spans 15 amino acids. Here the CDR3 DNA reads TGCGCCAGCAGCTTAGGGAGCGGGGGCGGCAATGAGCAGTTCTTC. Translating gives CASSLGSGGGNEQFF.

The chain carries TRBV6-6 and TRBJ2-3, with TRBD2 as a possible D gene (5 bases). Deletions cut 2 bases from V and 4 bases from J, with 13 bases between. CDR1 and CDR2 from the germline V gene are MNHNY and SVGAGI (reference sequence). The CDR3 spans 15 residues. The CDR3 here is CASSYPGPRADTQYF. The CDR3 DNA sequence: TGTGCCAGCAGTTACCCGGGTCCGAGGGCAGATACGCAGTATTTT.

This sequence joins TRBV27 and TRBJ2-1; 10 bases line up with TRBD1. Trimming removed 6 bases from V and 4 bases from J; junction bases left unmatched: 3. Germline V lookup: CDR1 MNHEY, CDR2 SMNVEV (reference sequence). The CDR3 has 14 residues. CDR3 nucleotide sequence: TGTGCCAGCAGCCAGGACAGGGGGTACAATGAGCAGTTCTTC. This encodes CASSQDRGYNEQFF.

The chain carries TRBV10-3 and TRBJ2-3; D possibly corresponds to TRBD2 (7 bases). The CDR3 length is 15 residues. Trimming took off 10 bases at V and 2 bases at J, with 19 bases between the two ends. CDR1 is ENHRY, CDR2 SYGVKD, per germline. In DNA, the CDR3 is TGTGCCAGCCATCTGAGGGGGGGGACCACAGATACGCAGTATTTT. Residues: CASHLRGGTTDTQYF.

CDR3 coding DNA: TGTGCCAGCAGCTCCGGGACAGGGGGCGTGGGGCAGTACTTC. Residues: CASSSGTGGVGQYF. The rearrangement uses TRBV5-5 and TRBJ2-7, with 12 bases that match TRBD1. The ends lost 3 bases at V and 9 bases at J; junction bases unmatched: 7. This CDR3 has 14 residues. Per the germline V gene, CDR1 is SGHKS and CDR2 is YYEKEE (reference sequence).

The chain recombines TRBV5-5 with TRBJ1-4, with a weak D call TRBD1 (6 bases). The ends were cut back, 5 bases at V and 8 bases at J, with 19 bases in the middle. Germline V gene lookup returns CDR1 SGHKS and CDR2 YYEKEE (reference sequence). The CDR3 contains 15 residues. The CDR3 is CASRQQGNRNEKLFF. In DNA form, the CDR3 reads TGTGCCAGCAGACAACAGGGAAATCGTAACGAAAAACTGTTTTTT.

The chain has TRBV13 and TRBJ2-2; 9 nucleotides agree with TRBD2. This CDR3 spans 15 amino acids. Germline loops: CDR1 PRHDT, CDR2 FYEKMQ (reference sequence). Unmatched junction bases numbered 9, after V lost 1 base and J lost 12 bases. The DNA for the CDR3 is TGTGCCAGCAGCTTAGAAGGTAGCGGGGGAATGAAGCTGTTTTTT. Translation: CASSLEGSGGMKLFF.

This clone was observed once. The V call is TRBV5-6, the J call TRBJ1-6, with D possibly being TRBD1 (6 bases). V lost 4 bases, J lost 4 bases, and 12 bases lay in between. From germline, CDR1 is SGHDT and CDR2 YYEEEE. The CDR3 has 15 amino acids. The CDR3 DNA follows: TGTGCCAGCAGCGTGGACAGTGGATATAATTCACCCCTCCACTTT. Translating gives CASSVDSGYNSPLHF.

V gene TRBV2 combines with J gene TRBJ2-3, with TRBD2 as a possible D gene (5 bases). The germline CDR1 and CDR2 sequences are SNHLY and FYNNEI. The CDR3 extends over 11 amino acids. V was trimmed by 9 bases and J by 4 bases, leaving 8 bases between them. CDR3 nucleotide sequence: TGTGCCAGACTAGAGGCAGATACGCAGTATTTT. Translation: CARLEADTQYF.

This chain joins TRBV9 and TRBJ2-7, with D unclear. V lost 0 bases, J lost 2 bases, and 9 bases lay in between. The CDR3 spans 14 residues. Germline CDR1 is SGDLS and CDR2 is YYNGEE. CDR3 bases: TGTGCCAGCAGCGTAGTCGGAGATGCCTACGAGCAGTACTTC. This encodes CASSVVGDAYEQYF.

This clone was counted only a few times. The chain links TRBV27 to TRBJ1-5, with D possibly TRBD1 on 5 matching bases. Germline loops: CDR1 MNHEY, CDR2 SMNVEV (reference sequence). The CDR3 length is 14 residues. V was shortened by 6 bases and J by 0 bases, with 9 bases between the two germline ends. CDR3 residues: CASRTGASNQPQHF. The CDR3 bases are TGTGCCAGCAGAACAGGCGCTAGCAATCAGCCCCAGCATTTT.

This clone was observed a single time. The V call is TRBV5-1, the J call TRBJ2-5, with TRBD1 identical over 7 bases. Germline CDR1 and CDR2: SGHRS and YFSETQ. CDR3 length: 17 residues. With 2 bases clipped from V and 9 bases from J, the junction kept 19 bases outside the gene matches. The CDR3 region is CASSLVTTGAPPPAQYF. The CDR3 DNA follows: TGCGCCAGCAGCTTAGTAACTACAGGGGCTCCCCCACCGGCCCAGTACTTC. Looking up the rest from reference TRBV5-1 and TRBJ2-5 gives the full variable domain: KAGVTQTPRYLIKTRGQQVTLSCSPISGHRSVSWYQQTPGQGLQFLFEYFSETQRNKGNFPGRFSGRQFSNSRSEMNVSTLELGDSALYLCASSLVTTGAPPPAQYFGPGTRLLVL.

This sequence joins TRBV11-3 and TRBJ2-1; 13 positions agree with TRBD2. The ends lost 5 bases at V and 15 bases at J; junction bases unmatched: 10. Germline-derived CDR1 and CDR2 are SGHNT and YENEEA. The CDR3 runs 14 residues. The CDR3 coding sequence is TGTGCCAGCAGCAGGGCCGGGACTAGCGGGGTAGGGTTCTTC. It codes for CASSRAGTSGVGFF.

The V call is TRBV5-4, the J call TRBJ2-2, with D possibly TRBD2 on 6 matching bases. Germline CDR1 is SGHNT and CDR2 is YYREEE (reference sequence). This CDR3 spans 15 amino acids. The V end was cut by 4 bases, the J end by 2 bases, with 12 bases between. The CDR3 bases are TGTGCCAGCAGCCAGGGACTGAGAAACACCGGGGAGCTGTTTTTT. It yields the protein CASSQGLRNTGELFF.

V gene TRBV29-1 combines with J gene TRBJ2-5, with D maybe TRBD1 (6 bases). Germline CDR1 is SQVTM and CDR2 is ANQGSEA. V lost 6 bases to trimming and J lost 5 bases, with 16 bases between them. This CDR3 contains 13 residues. The CDR3 sequence: CSVGPSQGETQYF. The DNA for the CDR3 is TGCAGCGTGGGGCCCAGCCAGGGGGAGACCCAGTACTTC.

On this clone: A junction boundary mismatches the germline segment, possibly from a read error. This rearrangement joins TRBV7-9 to TRBJ1-4, with D unclear. The germline V gene has CDR1 SEHNR and CDR2 FQNEAQ (reference sequence). The CDR3 runs 13 residues. The CDR3, as DNA: TGTTCCAGCAGCTTTGGGGAGAAGGAAAAACTGTTTTTT. This encodes CSSSFGEKEKLFF. Full variable domain (remainder filled in from reference TRBV7-9 and TRBJ1-4): DTGVSQNPRHKITKRGQNVTFRCDPISEHNRLYWYRQTLGQGPEFLTYFQNEAQLEKSRLLSDRFSAERPKGSFSTLEIQRTEQGDSAMYLCSSSFGEKEKLFFGSGTQLSVL.

The chain carries TRBV2 and TRBJ2-3; 8 nucleotides agree with TRBD2. Germline V CDR1 and CDR2: SNHLY, FYNNEI. V shed 3 bases and J 6 bases; nucleotides not matched to a gene: 8. This CDR3 has 15 residues. The CDR3 reads CASSETGGLADTQYF. CDR3 nucleotide sequence: TGTGCCAGCAGTGAGACGGGAGGGCTGGCCGATACGCAGTATTTT.

The chain has TRBV15 and TRBJ2-3, with D possibly being TRBD2 (5 bases). The CDR3 contains 14 residues. Per germline, CDR1 LNHNV and CDR2 YYDKDF (reference sequence). Trimming took off 6 bases at V and 1 base at J, with 11 bases between the two ends. CDR3 in amino acids: CATSNLRGTDTQYF. Written as DNA, the CDR3 is TGTGCCACCAGTAATTTGAGGGGCACAGATACGCAGTATTTT.

The chain has TRBV18 and TRBJ2-5, with 8 positions matching TRBD1. The CDR3 length is 16 residues. The junction had 19 bases not matched to a gene; V was cut back by 6 bases and J by 10 bases. Germline V gene data show CDR1 as KGHSH and CDR2 as LQKENI. CDR3 sequence reads: CASSQPDRGPLSGQYF. The DNA for the CDR3 is TGTGCCAGCTCTCAGCCAGACAGGGGACCATTAAGTGGCCAGTACTTC.

V and J are TRBV5-1 and TRBJ2-3; a weak D match, TRBD2 (5 bases). Looked up from germline, CDR1 is SGHRS and CDR2 is YFSETQ. V lost 0 bases to trimming and J lost 2 bases, with 13 bases between them. CDR3 length equals 16 residues. This CDR3 is CASSLDSSLLTDTQYF. Here the CDR3 DNA reads TGCGCCAGCAGCTTGGATTCTAGCCTACTCACAGATACGCAGTATTTT.